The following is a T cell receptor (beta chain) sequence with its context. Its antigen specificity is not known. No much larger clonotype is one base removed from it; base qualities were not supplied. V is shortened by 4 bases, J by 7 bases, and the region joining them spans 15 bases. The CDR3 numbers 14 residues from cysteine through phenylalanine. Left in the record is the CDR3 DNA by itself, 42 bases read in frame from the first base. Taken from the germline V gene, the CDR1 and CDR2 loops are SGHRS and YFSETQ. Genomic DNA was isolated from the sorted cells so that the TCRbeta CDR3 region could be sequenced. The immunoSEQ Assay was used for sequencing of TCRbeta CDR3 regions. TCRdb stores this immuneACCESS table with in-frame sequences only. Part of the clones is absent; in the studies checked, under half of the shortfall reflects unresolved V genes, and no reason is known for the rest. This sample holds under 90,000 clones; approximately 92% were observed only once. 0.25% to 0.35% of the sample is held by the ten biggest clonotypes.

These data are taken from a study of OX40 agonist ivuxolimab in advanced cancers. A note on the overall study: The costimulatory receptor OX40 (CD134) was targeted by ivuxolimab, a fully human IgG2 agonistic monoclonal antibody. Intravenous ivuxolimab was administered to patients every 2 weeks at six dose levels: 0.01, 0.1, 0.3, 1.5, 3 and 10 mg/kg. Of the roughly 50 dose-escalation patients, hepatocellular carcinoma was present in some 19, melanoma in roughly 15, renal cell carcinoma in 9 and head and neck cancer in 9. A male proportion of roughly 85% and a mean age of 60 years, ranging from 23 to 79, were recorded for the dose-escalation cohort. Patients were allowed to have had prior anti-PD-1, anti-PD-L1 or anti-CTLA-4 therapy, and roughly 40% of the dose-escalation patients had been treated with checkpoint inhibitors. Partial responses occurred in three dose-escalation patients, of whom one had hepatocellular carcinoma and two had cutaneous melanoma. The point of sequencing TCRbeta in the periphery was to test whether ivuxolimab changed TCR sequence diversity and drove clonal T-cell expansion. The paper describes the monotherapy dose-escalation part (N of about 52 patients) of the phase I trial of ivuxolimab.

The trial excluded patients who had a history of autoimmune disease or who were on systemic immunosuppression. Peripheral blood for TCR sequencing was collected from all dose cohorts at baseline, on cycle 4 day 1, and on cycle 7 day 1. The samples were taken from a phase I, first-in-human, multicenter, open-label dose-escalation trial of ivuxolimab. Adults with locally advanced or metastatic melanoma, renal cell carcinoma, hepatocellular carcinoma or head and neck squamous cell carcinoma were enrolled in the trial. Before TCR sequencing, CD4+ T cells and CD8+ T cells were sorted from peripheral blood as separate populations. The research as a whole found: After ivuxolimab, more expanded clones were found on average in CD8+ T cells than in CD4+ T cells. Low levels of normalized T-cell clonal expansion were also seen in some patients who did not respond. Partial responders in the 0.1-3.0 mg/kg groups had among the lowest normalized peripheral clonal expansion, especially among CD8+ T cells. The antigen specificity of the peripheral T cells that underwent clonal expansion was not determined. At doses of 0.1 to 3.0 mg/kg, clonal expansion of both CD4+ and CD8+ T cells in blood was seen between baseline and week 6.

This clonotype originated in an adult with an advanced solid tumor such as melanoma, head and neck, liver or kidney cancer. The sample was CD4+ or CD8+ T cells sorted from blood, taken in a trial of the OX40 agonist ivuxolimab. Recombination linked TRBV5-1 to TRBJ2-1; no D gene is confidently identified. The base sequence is TGCGCCAGCAGCCCCGGCAACGGTGGAAATGAGCAGTTCTTC. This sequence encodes CASSPGNGGNEQFF.